This T cell receptor (beta chain) derives from a study of T cell repertoires in cytomegalovirus infection. Study observations and caveats: Dominant in the ex vivo response were TCR beta clonotypes restricted by HLA-C and specific for CMV.

Trimming pared 1 base from V and 8 bases from J, leaving 11 bases between. Per germline, CDR1 SEHNR and CDR2 FQNEAQ (reference sequence). The CDR3 covers 13 residues. Comment on this clonotype: As yet, its antigen is unknown.

TCRdb ran MiXCR on the reads and lists one entry per CDR3 protein. Among 700,000 to 900,000 distinct CDR3 sequences, under 35% were seen once, and the ten largest hold over 10%. The origin of this receptor is a human donor in good health (CMV status not recorded). Some clones in this sample may be carry-over from other donors' samples. This sample comprised cultured CD8+ T cells from PBMCs, obtained from culture after CMV antigen stimulation. The rearrangement links TRBV7-9 to TRBJ1-2, with D uncertain. DNA of the CDR3: TGTGCCAGCAGCTTAGAAAGGGTTTGGGGCTACACCTTC. Encoded protein: CASSLERVWGYTF.